This TCR beta chain was sequenced for a study of control samples from healthy donors and cancer patients. Profiled with immunoSEQ multiplex PCR; TCRdb holds only in-frame clones, not every one. The data hold about 140,000 clones, with around 90% observed a single time. Trimming removed 0 bases from V and 1 base from J, with 18 bases in between. CDR3 length: 18 amino acids. CDR1 LNHNV and CDR2 YYDKDF come from the germline V gene (reference sequence). The rearrangement uses TRBV15 and TRBJ2-5, with D perhaps TRBD1 (6 bases). The sequencing sample was made of blood. The receptor was isolated from a man younger than 30 in good health. In nucleotides, the CDR3 is TGTGCCACCAGCAGAGATCCGGCACCAGGGGCATCCCAAGAGACCCAGTACTTC. It is translated as CATSRDPAPGASQETQYF. Together with reference TRBV15 and TRBJ2-5, the CDR3 gives the full variable domain: DAMVIQNPRYQVTQFGKPVTLSCSQTLNHNVMYWYQQKSSQAPKLLFHYYDKDFNNEADTPDNFQSRRPNTSFCFLDIRSPGLGDTAMYLCATSRDPAPGASQETQYFGPGTRLLVL.